This TCR beta chain was sequenced for a study of blood T cell repertoires in COVID-19. Background on the study: From the United States, Italy and Spain came samples of acute and convalescent COVID-19.

Measured with immunoSEQ multiplex PCR; TCRdb has only the in-frame clones, and not every one. The data contain 250,000 to 300,000 clones, 88% of them singletons. Seattle patients were enrolled while actively infected and followed longitudinally. Trimming removed 6 bases from V and 9 bases from J, with 8 bases in between. This CDR3 contains 11 residues. The sequencing sample was made of peripheral blood. The genes are TRBV12-3 or TRBV12-4 and TRBJ2-2; D is uncertain. The sequence was obtained from a woman in her twenties or thirties with COVID-19, enrolled during active disease. DNA of the CDR3: TGTGCCAGCAGAACACGCCGGGAGCTGTTTTTT. Translation: CASRTRRELFF.